This T cell receptor beta chain was captured by sequencing in a study of TIL therapy for anti-PD-1-resistant metastatic lung cancer (dated by TCRdb to 2020 to 2023). About the study as a whole: Among the enrolled patients, the median age was approximately 54 years (range roughly 38-75), and the median tumor PD-L1 proportion score was about 6%. Clonotypes were tracked across tumor, expanded TIL product and serial blood samples by T cell receptor beta sequencing of tumor and peripheral blood. Across the cohort, whole-exome sequencing showed a median non-synonymous tumor mutation burden of 1.5 mutations per megabase. The cohort was composed predominantly of lung adenocarcinoma, with four EGFR-mutant and two ALK-rearranged tumors included, and half of patients were identified as current or former smokers. Study-wide findings and limitations: Generalizability was limited because the cohort was highly selected, with more treatment-naive, never-smoker and oncogene-addicted patients included than is typical. Higher clonality and lower diversity were observed in expanded TIL cultures than in baseline intratumoral T cells (median clonality about 6% vs 30%, p < 0.0001). The study protocol defined all tumor marker inferences as exploratory. TIL culture showed high clonal turnover, with many enriched product clones undetected in the baseline tumor, suggesting clonal contraction rather than faithful expansion.

The immunoSEQ v3 hsTCRB kit was used to amplify TCR beta CDR3 regions from genomic DNA through bias-controlled multiplex PCR. TCR libraries were sequenced on an Illumina NextSeq 500 to 2 million to 2.5 million read pairs for survey level or 5-6 million for deep level. In the original analysis: V, D and J genes were assigned, non-productive sequences were removed, and clonality was reported by immunoSEQ Analyzer software. To compare repertoires between infused TIL and blood, productive Simpson clonality was used along with the Morisita overlap index of productive TRB rearrangements. TCRdb obtained this table from immuneACCESS and retained in-frame rearrangements with V and J assigned. These tables miss some clones; where compared with another copy, unresolved V genes account for less than half of the shortfall, and the remainder is unexplained. Clone size and the V and J calls come from that table; the DNA yielded D and trimming. This sample has under 100,000 clones in its table, and about three fifths of those were observed once. 9.5% to 13% of the sample rests with the top ten.

Remarks on this clone: The antigen it recognizes is unknown. Base qualities are not at hand, and no much larger clone is one base apart.

Sequences KGHSH (CDR1) and LQKENI (CDR2) are obtained from the germline V gene. Taken from cysteine to phenylalanine, the CDR3 has 14 residues. Only CDR3 DNA remains: 42 bases, in frame from the first base. V is reduced by 5 bases and J by 3 bases, leaving a spacing of 13 bases between them. Sample time point, as interpreted from the label and publication: pre-treatment sample, taken before nivolumab and TIL therapy. The baseline tumor samples, taken from the same resection that was used to grow TIL, were excised metastases, most often pleural nodules or supraclavicular lymph nodes. Tumors were harvested prior to any PD-1/PD-L1 blockade, after which nivolumab was administered to patients, and lymphodepletion, expanded TIL infusion and IL-2 were given to patients who progressed. Adults with stage 4 NSCLC were enrolled from October 2017 to early 2020 in a dual-center phase I trial. The samples were drawn from an open-label, single-arm phase I trial testing tumor-infiltrating lymphocyte therapy combined with nivolumab in advanced non-small cell lung cancer. Portions of each resected tumor were snap-frozen in liquid nitrogen and stored at -80 °C. Tumor regions of interest were chosen on H&E sections by laser-capture macrodissection, pulverized into approximately 15 mg aliquots, and extracted with Qiagen Allprep kits.

The TCR sequence derives from a person aged 25 to 85 with non-small cell lung cancer. The sequence joins TRBV18 to TRBJ1-2; the D gene identity is not certain. This specimen consisted of tumor tissue, obtained at baseline. The CDR3 reads CASSEGGFDYGYTF. The nucleotides are TGTGCCAGCTCAGAGGGAGGGTTCGACTATGGCTACACCTTC.